These T cell receptor beta chains were read from a single sample in a study of shared clonotypes between healthy human individuals. Using immunoSEQ multiplex PCR, the repertoire was profiled, and TCRdb retains in-frame clones only, with some absent. The sample carries under 850,000 clones, 55% to 75% recorded once. Material: memory CD4+ T cells sorted from blood. These receptors originate from a young woman in good health. CDR3s include the opening cysteine and the closing phenylalanine or tryptophan. The order of the fields is D gene, clone size, V gene, J gene, CDR3 protein, CDR3 DNA. The D gene is left open where the match is weak. The size entry is marked missing in some rows and otherwise reads once, few, many or a size class.

d_call: TRBD2; clone_size: .; v_call: TRBV29-1; j_call: TRBJ2-7; cdr3_aa: CSVATLTQGFGLAGFNYEQYF; cdr3_nt: TGCAGCGTCGCGACCCTCACGCAGGGGTTTGGACTAGCGGGCTTTAACTACGAGCAGTACTTC
d_call: .; clone_size: .; v_call: TRBV28; j_call: TRBJ2-5; cdr3_aa: CASSHVLVRETQYF; cdr3_nt: TGTGCCAGCAGCCACGTGTTGGTTCGAGAGACCCAGTACTTC
d_call: .; clone_size: .; v_call: TRBV19; j_call: TRBJ1-6; cdr3_aa: CASSSDSHNSPLHF; cdr3_nt: TGTGCCAGTAGTTCGGACAGTCATAATTCACCCCTCCACTTT
d_call: TRBD2; clone_size: .; v_call: TRBV10-3; j_call: TRBJ2-7; cdr3_aa: CAIRIAGGDEQYF; cdr3_nt: TGTGCCATCAGGATAGCGGGAGGCGACGAGCAGTACTTC
d_call: TRBD1; clone_size: .; v_call: TRBV6-5; j_call: TRBJ2-2; cdr3_aa: CASSWTGTGELFF; cdr3_nt: TGTGCCAGCAGTTGGACAGGGACCGGGGAGCTGTTTTTT
d_call: TRBD1; clone_size: .; v_call: TRBV4-1; j_call: TRBJ1-1; cdr3_aa: CASSRTGGWTEAFF; cdr3_nt: TGCGCCAGCAGCCGAACAGGGGGTTGGACTGAAGCTTTCTTT
d_call: TRBD2; clone_size: many; v_call: TRBV5-1; j_call: TRBJ2-7; cdr3_aa: CASTIAGEGNEQYF; cdr3_nt: TGCGCCAGCACTATAGCGGGAGAAGGGAACGAGCAGTACTTC
d_call: TRBD2; clone_size: .; v_call: TRBV30; j_call: TRBJ2-5; cdr3_aa: CAWSEGLASFQQYF; cdr3_nt: TGTGCCTGGAGTGAGGGACTAGCGTCTTTTCAGCAGTACTTC
d_call: TRBD1; clone_size: .; v_call: TRBV4-1; j_call: TRBJ2-7; cdr3_aa: CASSHATGVEGREQYF; cdr3_nt: TGCGCCAGCAGCCACGCGACAGGGGTCGAGGGACGTGAGCAGTACTTC
d_call: TRBD1; clone_size: .; v_call: TRBV6-5; j_call: TRBJ1-2; cdr3_aa: CASSRQGYGYTF; cdr3_nt: TGTGCCAGCAGTAGACAGGGGTATGGCTACACCTTC
d_call: .; clone_size: .; v_call: TRBV7-9; j_call: TRBJ2-2; cdr3_aa: CASSLYRSGAGELFF; cdr3_nt: TGTGCCAGCAGCCTATACAGGTCGGGGGCCGGGGAGCTGTTTTTT